This entry is about one T cell receptor (beta chain). This clonotype was observed many times. The antigen this receptor binds is unknown. No much larger clonotype is one base removed from it; base qualities were not supplied. The donors were roughly 39 Caucasian individuals from Russia, aged 6 to 90 years, who were systemically healthy. About 10 milliliters of peripheral blood were drawn from each donor into EDTA-treated Vacutainer tubes. Ficoll-Paque density-gradient centrifugation was used to isolate PBMCs, with at least 6.5 million per sample. Total RNA, at least 6 micrograms per sample, was extracted from PBMCs with Trizol reagent. For every donor, an aliquot of PBMCs went through flow cytometry to measure the percentages of naive CD45RAhigh/CD27high T cells. V is shortened by 4 bases, J by 8 bases, and the region joining them spans 15 bases. Taken from cysteine to phenylalanine, the CDR3 has 13 residues. Just CDR3 DNA is preserved here, 39 bases in frame from base 1. CDR1 SGHRS and CDR2 YFSETQ are derived from the germline V gene.

Libraries were built with 5' RACE. The data were produced on an Illumina HiSeq 2500. The second PCR ran for roughly 7 to 12 cycles and used a J-beta primer mix along with a sample-barcoded 5' primer. Each TCR beta cDNA molecule received a unique molecular identifier from a template-switch 5' adaptor carrying 12 random nucleotides. Each sample yielded at least 3 million CDR3-containing paired-end reads. The Mint cDNA synthesis kit, primed by a TRBC-specific oligonucleotide, was used to synthesize first-strand cDNA from all RNA. Following uracil-DNA glycosylase treatment, a first 18-cycle PCR with universal primers M1SS and BC2_uni_R was performed on all cDNA. The authors' pipeline ran thus. For normalization, 1 million high-quality reads were randomly selected from each sample, with every read carrying a distinct molecular identifier. Reads sharing molecular identifiers were discarded rather than binned into consensus sequences. MiTCR, run with a Q25 quality threshold and the strictest error-elimination algorithm, handled CDR3 identification, clonotype clustering and error correction. A nonparametric unseen species model with Euler transformation was used to estimate a lower bound on total TCR beta diversity. The public sequencing data were trimmed at Q25 with fastp and processed into clonotypes with MiXCR by TCRdb, which kept only in-frame beta chains. For every CDR3 protein sequence, its rows merge into one entry that carries the most common genes and DNA. The V and J calls were not made by the authors but by TCRdb's processing. The sample records 580,000 or so distinct CDR3 sequences, around half of which are singletons. Clones ranked in the top ten supply around 23% of the sample.

The data were taken from a study of blood T cells in healthy people across ages (dated by TCRdb to 2013 to 2016). At the level of the whole study: Template switching captured roughly one uniquely barcoded TCR beta cDNA molecule per two T cells in model experiments. To avoid experimental bias, donors of different ages were spread randomly across the sequencing lanes. Using deep sequencing normalized with unique cDNA molecular identifiers, the study measured how TCR beta repertoire diversity changes with age. Four age groups were formed from the donors: young (average 16 years), middle-aged (approximately 40), aged (around 62) and long-lived (about 75). Using the same blood draw, the study looked at two additional independent replicas of 1 million unique cDNA reads for two donors, one aged 18 to 30 and the other aged 80 or older. Overall results and qualifications from the work: Observed TCR beta diversity per million T cells fell roughly linearly with age, and a significant reduction was already apparent by age about 38. The CMV infection status of donors was not known, potentially confounding age-related changes in expanded clonotypes. Estimates of total diversity based on one million sequenced T cells were considered lower bounds and underestimates. The percentage of naive T cells measured by flow cytometry correlated strongly with observed TCR beta diversity. The long-lived group showed more naive CD4+ T cells, fewer expanded clones and increased TCR diversity than the aged group, suggesting age selection. Because profiling used bulk unsorted PBMCs, naive and antigen-experienced compartments could not be compared conclusively.

The rearrangement joined TRBV5-1 to TRBJ1-2, and the D gene may be TRBD1, 5 bases matching. Sequences were obtained from blood. This receptor was taken from a man at least 80 years old in good health. The encoded CDR3 is CASSLDSFGGYTF. The bases are TGCGCCAGCAGCCTTGACAGCTTTGGCGGCTACACCTTC.